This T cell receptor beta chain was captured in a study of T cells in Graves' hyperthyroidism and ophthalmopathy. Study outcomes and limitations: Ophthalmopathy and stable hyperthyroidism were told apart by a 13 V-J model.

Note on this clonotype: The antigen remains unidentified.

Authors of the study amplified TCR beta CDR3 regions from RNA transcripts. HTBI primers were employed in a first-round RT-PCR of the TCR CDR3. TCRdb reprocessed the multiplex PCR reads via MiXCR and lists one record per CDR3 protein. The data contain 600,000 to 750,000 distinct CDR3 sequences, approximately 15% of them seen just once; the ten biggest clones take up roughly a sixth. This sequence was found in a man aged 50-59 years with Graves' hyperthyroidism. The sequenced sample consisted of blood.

This CDR3 reads CASSESLGGPYEQYF. CDR3 sequence (DNA): TGCGCCAGCAGTGAGTCTCTGGGCGGTCCCTACGAGCAGTACTTC. J is TRBJ2-7 and V is TRBV10-2; D call uncertain. Germline V gene lookup returns CDR1 WSHSY and CDR2 SAAADI. The CDR3 is 15 residues long. The V gene lost 0 bases and the J gene lost 2 bases, with 11 bases spanning the gap.